This TCR beta chain was captured by sequencing in a study of T cell responses to AZD1222 COVID-19 vaccine. CDR1 is MGHRA and CDR2 is YSYEKL in the germline V gene. This CDR3 region has 14 residues. Trimming stripped 4 bases from V and 0 bases from J, with 9 bases between. Findings and limits, study-wide: Within unmutated variant regions lay the reported targets of nearly half of spike-specific TCRs. An increase in Spike-specific TCR breadth and depth was observed after two AZD1222 doses.

Concerning this clone itself: Its antigen is not known.

Clones were read by immunoSEQ multiplex PCR, and TCRdb kept only the in-frame ones, dropping some. Found here are fewer than 120,000 clones, roughly 90% of them singletons; the top ten hold roughly 15%. The J gene is TRBJ1-2, the V gene TRBV4-1; unclear D gene. The sample consisted of peripheral blood, taken 28 days after the second AZD1222 dose. This clonotype was obtained from an adult who received the AZD1222 COVID-19 vaccine. Written as DNA, the CDR3 is TGCGCCAGCAGCCCCTCGGGGTCTAACTATGGCTACACCTTC. Translating gives CASSPSGSNYGYTF.